This T cell receptor beta chain is from a study of blood T cell repertoires in COVID-19. Turning to the study itself: Material from acute and convalescent COVID-19 was sourced from the United States, Italy and Spain. T cells, B-cell-depleted T cells, or PBMCs provided the cDNA or gDNA that served as material.

Under the authors' procedure: Reference gene primer amplification gave nucleated cell count estimates. The method was immunoSEQ multiplex PCR; TCRdb's version includes in-frame clones alone and lacks a portion of them. D and trimming were read from the DNA, whereas the V and J calls and clone size are those reported in that table. This sample yields approximately 45,000 clones, of which about four fifths are seen a single time; 5.5% to 6.5% belongs to the top ten. Only a few counts were recorded for this clone. V trimming: 4 bases; J trimming: 10 bases; junction bases outside the gene matches: 8. This CDR3 contains 14 residues. Germline V gene sequence: CDR1 SGHNT, CDR2 YYREEE (reference sequence).

The source material was peripheral blood. This clonotype originated in an elderly woman with acute or convalescent COVID-19. This chain links TRBV5-4 with TRBJ1-6; 7 bases match TRBD1. The CDR3 sequence: CASSRDRAGSPLHF. The CDR3 DNA reads TGTGCCAGCAGCAGAGACAGGGCAGGGTCACCCCTCCACTTT. The full variable domain, with the rest looked up from reference TRBV5-4 and TRBJ1-6, is ETGVTQSPTHLIKTRGQQVTLRCSSQSGHNTVSWYQQALGQGPQFIFQYYREEENGRGNFPPRFSGLQFPNYSSELNVNALELDDSALYLCASSRDRAGSPLHFGNGTRLTVT.